This T cell receptor (beta chain) was sequenced during a study of tumor-infiltrating lymphocytes in oesophageal squamous cell carcinoma. TCRdb reanalysed the PCR reads using MiXCR and keeps one entry per CDR3 protein. The sample comprises nearly 20,000 distinct CDR3 sequences, 40% of which are singletons, and 6.8% rests with the top ten. The CDR3 totals 14 residues. CDR1 is ENHRY, CDR2 SYGVKD, per germline. The chain joins TRBV10-3 to TRBJ2-1, with D maybe TRBD2 (6 bases). The J call may be faulty, since TRBJ2-7 better matches the DNA end. This TCR came from a male donor with esophageal squamous cell carcinoma. What was sequenced was blood. Here the CDR3 DNA reads TGTGCCATCAGTGAGGGGGGGAGCGCAAGCGAGCAGTACTTC. Translating it yields CAISEGGSASEQYF.